This TCR beta chain was retrieved from a study of blood T cells in healthy people across ages. Study results and caveats: Long-lived donors exceeded aged donors in naive CD4+ cells and diversity.

It was ten milliliters of peripheral blood that were drawn from each donor. CDR3 length equals 15 residues. The junction had 12 bases not matched to a gene; V was cut back by 4 bases and J by 7 bases. From germline, CDR1 is LGHDT and CDR2 YNNKEL (reference sequence). PCR was performed a second time for about 7 to 12 cycles using a sample-barcoded 5' primer and a J-beta primer mix. Every molecule of cDNA carried a tag from a template-switch adaptor with 12 random nucleotides. In TCRdb, the 5' RACE reads were re-called with MiXCR into one record per CDR3 protein. The sample has 1 million or so distinct CDR3 sequences; 40% to 50% are singletons. As for this clonotype: The antigen is undetermined. A single base separates this from a much larger clone, so it may be a read error.

The material sequenced was blood. The chain links TRBV3-1 to TRBJ1-2, with 7 nucleotides matching TRBD1. This clonotype originated in a woman aged 55-75 years in good health. CDR3: CASSLTGQVKGGYTF. CDR3 sequence (DNA): TGTGCCAGCAGCCTCACTGGACAGGTTAAAGGTGGCTACACCTTC.